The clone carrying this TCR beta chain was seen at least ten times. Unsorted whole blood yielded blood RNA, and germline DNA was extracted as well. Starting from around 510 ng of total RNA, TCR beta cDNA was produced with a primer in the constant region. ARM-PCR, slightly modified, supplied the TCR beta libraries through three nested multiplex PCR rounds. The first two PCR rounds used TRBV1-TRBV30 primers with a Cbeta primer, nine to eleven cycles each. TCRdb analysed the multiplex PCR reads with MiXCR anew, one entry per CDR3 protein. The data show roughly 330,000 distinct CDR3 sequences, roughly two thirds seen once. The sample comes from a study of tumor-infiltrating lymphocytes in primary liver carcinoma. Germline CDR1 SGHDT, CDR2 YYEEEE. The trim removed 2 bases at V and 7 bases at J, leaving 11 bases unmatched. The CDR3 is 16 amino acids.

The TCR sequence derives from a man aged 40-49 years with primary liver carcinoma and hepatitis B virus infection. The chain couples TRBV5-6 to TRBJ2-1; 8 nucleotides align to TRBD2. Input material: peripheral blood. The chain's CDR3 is CASSFLASGRMNEQFF. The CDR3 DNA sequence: TGTGCCAGCAGCTTCCTGGCGAGCGGGAGAATGAATGAGCAGTTCTTC.